The rows below give T cell receptor beta chains drawn from one sample of a study of post-analysis software for immune sequencing data. TCRdb independently ran MiXCR on the PCR reads; one entry per CDR3 protein. The sample has about half a million distinct CDR3 sequences; under 55% are singletons. The sequenced material came from blood. All receptors come from a girl aged 10-17 years with multiple sclerosis. The CDR3 runs from the conserved cysteine through the conserved F or W. The order of the fields is D gene, clone size, J gene, V gene, CDR3 DNA, CDR3 protein. D genes are given only for firm matches. A row's size may be missing; if present it is once, few, many or a size class.

d_gene: NA; abundance: once; j_gene: TRBJ2-7; v_gene: TRBV25-1; CDR3nt: TGTGCCAGCACGGCCTACGAGCAGTACTTC; CDR3aa: CASTAYEQYF
d_gene: TRBD2; abundance: few; j_gene: TRBJ2-3; v_gene: TRBV10-2; CDR3nt: TGCGCCAGCAGCGGGACTAGCGGCAATGTTAGCACAGATACGCAGTATTTT; CDR3aa: CASSGTSGNVSTDTQYF
d_gene: NA; abundance: NA; j_gene: TRBJ1-2; v_gene: TRBV9; CDR3nt: TGCGCCAGCAGCGTAACGGACCGCCCCGACTCCTATGGCTACACCTTC; CDR3aa: CASSVTDRPDSYGYTF
d_gene: TRBD1; abundance: NA; j_gene: TRBJ2-7; v_gene: TRBV28; CDR3nt: TGTGCCAGCAGTCTCCTGGGACAGGGGAGCAACGAGCAGTACTTC; CDR3aa: CASSLLGQGSNEQYF
d_gene: NA; abundance: NA; j_gene: TRBJ1-2; v_gene: TRBV6-2/TRBV6-3; CDR3nt: TGTGCCAGCAGTTTTCAGGGAATCTACGGCTACACCTTC; CDR3aa: CASSFQGIYGYTF
d_gene: NA; abundance: NA; j_gene: TRBJ1-2; v_gene: TRBV2; CDR3nt: TGTGCCAGCAGTGAAGCGCCCAAACTCCACAATGGCTACACCTTC; CDR3aa: CASSEAPKLHNGYTF
d_gene: TRBD2; abundance: NA; j_gene: TRBJ2-7; v_gene: TRBV6-5; CDR3nt: TGTGCCAGCAATGGACTAGCGGGAGGGAGATACGAGCAGTACTTC; CDR3aa: CASNGLAGGRYEQYF
d_gene: NA; abundance: few; j_gene: TRBJ2-5; v_gene: TRBV20-1; CDR3nt: TGCAGTGCCGAGGGCACGGCGGAGACCCAGTACTTC; CDR3aa: CSAEGTAETQYF
d_gene: NA; abundance: NA; j_gene: TRBJ1-2; v_gene: TRBV29-1; CDR3nt: TGCAGCGTTGGGGTCGGGACCGAGGGCTACACCTTC; CDR3aa: CSVGVGTEGYTF
d_gene: NA; abundance: NA; j_gene: TRBJ2-1; v_gene: TRBV20-1; CDR3nt: TGCAGTGCTAGTACGGGACTCCAGCTCGCGGATGAGCAGTTCTTC; CDR3aa: CSASTGLQLADEQFF
d_gene: NA; abundance: NA; j_gene: TRBJ2-7; v_gene: TRBV12-3/TRBV12-4; CDR3nt: TGTGCCAGTAGGGCGGGTGGGAGCTCCTACGAGCAGTACTTC; CDR3aa: CASRAGGSSYEQYF
d_gene: NA; abundance: few; j_gene: TRBJ2-5; v_gene: TRBV7-2; CDR3nt: TGTGCCAGCAGCCCCTTCGGAGGGCTGGAGACCCAGTACTTC; CDR3aa: CASSPFGGLETQYF
d_gene: TRBD1; abundance: NA; j_gene: TRBJ2-7; v_gene: TRBV12-3/TRBV12-4; CDR3nt: TGTGCCAGCACCCGGCCGGGACAGGGGAATTTGGGCGAGCAGTACTTC; CDR3aa: CASTRPGQGNLGEQYF
d_gene: TRBD1; abundance: NA; j_gene: TRBJ1-4; v_gene: TRBV6-2/TRBV6-3; CDR3nt: TGTGCCAGCAGGTGGACAGGGAGAGAAAAACTGTTTTTT; CDR3aa: CASRWTGREKLFF
d_gene: NA; abundance: NA; j_gene: TRBJ1-2; v_gene: TRBV7-3; CDR3nt: TGTGCCAGCAGCCTTCCCGACAACTATGGCTACACCTTC; CDR3aa: CASSLPDNYGYTF
d_gene: TRBD2; abundance: NA; j_gene: TRBJ2-3; v_gene: TRBV9; CDR3nt: TGTGCCAGCAGCGTCGGACTAGCGGGAGGGCCTTCCCCAGATACGCAGTATTTT; CDR3aa: CASSVGLAGGPSPDTQYF
d_gene: NA; abundance: once; j_gene: TRBJ2-3; v_gene: TRBV12-3/TRBV12-4; CDR3nt: TGTGCCAGCAGTCCCAGGGGAATCGGGACAGATACGCAGTATTTT; CDR3aa: CASSPRGIGTDTQYF
d_gene: TRBD2; abundance: NA; j_gene: TRBJ2-5; v_gene: TRBV6-2/TRBV6-3; CDR3nt: TGTGCCAGCAGCCCGGGAGCGGGAGGGCTCTTGAATGAGCAGTACTTC; CDR3aa: CASSPGAGGLLNEQYF
d_gene: NA; abundance: NA; j_gene: TRBJ1-1; v_gene: TRBV20-1; CDR3nt: TGCAGTGCTAGAGATGGCGTACTCACTGAAGCTTTCTTT; CDR3aa: CSARDGVLTEAFF
d_gene: TRBD2; abundance: once; j_gene: TRBJ2-7; v_gene: TRBV3-1; CDR3nt: TGTGCCAGCAGCCAAGACCCTAGCGGGGCCTACGAGCAGTACTTC; CDR3aa: CASSQDPSGAYEQYF
d_gene: TRBD1; abundance: few; j_gene: TRBJ2-7; v_gene: TRBV29-1; CDR3nt: TGCAGCGTTACAGGGGGCTATTACGAGCAGTACTTC; CDR3aa: CSVTGGYYEQYF
d_gene: NA; abundance: NA; j_gene: TRBJ1-4; v_gene: TRBV7-6; CDR3nt: TGTGCCAGCAGCTTAGGGCCCGGGAGAGAGGAAAAGCTGTTTTTT; CDR3aa: CASSLGPGREEKLFF
d_gene: NA; abundance: many; j_gene: TRBJ2-7; v_gene: TRBV6-7; CDR3nt: TGTGCCAGCGTTTGCGAGCAGTACTTC; CDR3aa: CASVCEQYF